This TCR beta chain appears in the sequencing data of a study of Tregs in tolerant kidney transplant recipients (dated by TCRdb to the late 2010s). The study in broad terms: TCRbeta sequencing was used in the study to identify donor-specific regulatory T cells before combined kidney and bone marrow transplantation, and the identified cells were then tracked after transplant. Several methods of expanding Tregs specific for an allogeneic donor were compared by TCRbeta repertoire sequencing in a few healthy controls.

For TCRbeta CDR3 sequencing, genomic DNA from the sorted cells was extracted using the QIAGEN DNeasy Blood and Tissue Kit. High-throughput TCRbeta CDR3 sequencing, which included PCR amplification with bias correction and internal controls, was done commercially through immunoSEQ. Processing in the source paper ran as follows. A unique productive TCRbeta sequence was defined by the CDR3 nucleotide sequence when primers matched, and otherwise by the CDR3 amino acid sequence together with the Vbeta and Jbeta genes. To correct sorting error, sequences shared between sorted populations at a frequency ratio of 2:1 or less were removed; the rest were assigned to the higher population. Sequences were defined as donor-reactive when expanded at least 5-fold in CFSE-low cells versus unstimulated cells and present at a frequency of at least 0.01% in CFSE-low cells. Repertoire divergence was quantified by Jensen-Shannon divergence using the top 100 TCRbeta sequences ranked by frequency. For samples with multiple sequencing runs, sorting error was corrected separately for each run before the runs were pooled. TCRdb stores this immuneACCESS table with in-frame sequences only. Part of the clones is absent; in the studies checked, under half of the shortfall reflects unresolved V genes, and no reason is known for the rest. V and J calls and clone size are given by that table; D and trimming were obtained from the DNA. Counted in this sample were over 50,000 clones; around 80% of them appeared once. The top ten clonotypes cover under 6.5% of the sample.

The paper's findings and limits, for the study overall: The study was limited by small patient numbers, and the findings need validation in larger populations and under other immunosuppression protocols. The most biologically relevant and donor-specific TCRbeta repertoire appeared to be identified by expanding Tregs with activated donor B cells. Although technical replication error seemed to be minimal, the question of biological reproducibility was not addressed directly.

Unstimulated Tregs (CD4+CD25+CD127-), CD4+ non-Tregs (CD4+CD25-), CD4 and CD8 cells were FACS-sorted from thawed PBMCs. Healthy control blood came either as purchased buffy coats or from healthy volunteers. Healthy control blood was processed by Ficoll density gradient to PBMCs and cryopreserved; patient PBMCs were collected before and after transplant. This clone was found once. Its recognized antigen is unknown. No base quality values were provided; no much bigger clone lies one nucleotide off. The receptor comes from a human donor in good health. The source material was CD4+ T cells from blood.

This receptor carries the CDR3 CASSFGPSSYEQYF. The DNA reads TGTGCCAGCAGTTTTGGGCCCAGCTCCTACGAGCAGTACTTC. The chain is assembled from TRBV6-5 and TRBJ2-7, with the D gene not confidently named. From its cysteine to its phenylalanine, the CDR3 spans 14 amino acids. The only DNA kept is the CDR3, 42 bases in frame from the first base. Between the V and J ends, shortened by 4 bases and 0 bases respectively, the junction contains 10 bases. In the germline V gene, CDR1 corresponds to MNHEY and CDR2 to SVGAGI.